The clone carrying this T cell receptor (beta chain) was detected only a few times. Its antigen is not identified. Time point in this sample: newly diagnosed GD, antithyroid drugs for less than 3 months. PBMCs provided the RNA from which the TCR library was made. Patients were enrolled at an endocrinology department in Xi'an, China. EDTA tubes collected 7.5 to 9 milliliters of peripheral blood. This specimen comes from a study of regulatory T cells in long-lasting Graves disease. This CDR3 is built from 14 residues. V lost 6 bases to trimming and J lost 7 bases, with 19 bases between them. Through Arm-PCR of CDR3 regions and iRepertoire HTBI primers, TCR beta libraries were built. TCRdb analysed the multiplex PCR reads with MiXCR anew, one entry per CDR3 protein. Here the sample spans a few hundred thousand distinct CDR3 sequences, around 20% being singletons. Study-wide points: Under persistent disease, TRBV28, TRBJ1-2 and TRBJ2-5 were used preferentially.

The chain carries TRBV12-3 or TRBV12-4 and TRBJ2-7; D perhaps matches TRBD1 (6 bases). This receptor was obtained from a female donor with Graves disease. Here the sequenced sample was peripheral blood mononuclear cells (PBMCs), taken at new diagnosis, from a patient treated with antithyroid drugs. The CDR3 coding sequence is TGTGCCAGCAGAGGCTCCGACAGGTCGGGGGAGCAGTACTTC. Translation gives CASRGSDRSGEQYF.